What follows are 21 T cell receptor beta chains derived from one specimen sequenced in a study of read filtering for tumor transcriptome and immune sequencing. Molecular barcoded adaptors covering alpha/delta and beta/gamma chains were used on 400 to 450 ng RNA. TCRdb reanalysed the reads using MiXCR and keeps one entry per CDR3 protein. The sample contains 120,000 or so distinct CDR3 sequences, roughly 13% of which appear only once. The sequenced material came from a population of CD138-negative cells sorted from bone marrow. The source is a donor aged 40 or older with multiple myeloma.

This clonotype was detected ten times or more. This chain connects TRBV4-2 to TRBJ2-2; TRBD2 agrees at 9 bases. V gave up 4 bases and J gave up 2 bases; unmatched junction bases: 8. Per the germline V gene, CDR1 is LGHNA and CDR2 is YNFKEQ. The CDR3 consists of 17 residues. The CDR3 protein is CASSPQPAGGNTGELFF. In DNA, the CDR3 is TGTGCCAGCAGCCCCCAACCAGCGGGGGGAAACACCGGGGAGCTGTTTTTT.

Details on this clonotype: Its ends do not fully match the called genes, so a read error is possible. The V gene is TRBV9, the J gene TRBJ2-1; the D gene could be TRBD1 or TRBD2 (5 bases each). From germline, CDR1 is SGDLS and CDR2 YYNGEE. This CDR3 contains 15 residues. This chain's CDR3 is CASSVAGSSYNERFF. Written as DNA, the CDR3 is TGTGCCAGCAGCGTAGCAGGGAGCTCCTACAATGAGCGGTTCTTC. The full variable domain, its missing parts supplied by reference TRBV9 and TRBJ2-1, is DSGVTQTPKHLITATGQRVTLRCSPRSGDLSVYWYQQSLDQGLQFLIQYYNGEERAKGNILERFSAQQFPDLHSELNLSSLELGDSALYFCASSVAGSSYNERFFGPGTRLTVL.

The table lists this clonotype with many counts. The rearrangement uses TRBV24-1 and TRBJ2-1, with TRBD2 identical over 9 bases. Germline values: CDR1 KGHDR, CDR2 SFDVKD. The CDR3 contains 15 residues. V dropped 5 bases and J dropped 11; count of bases not matched to a gene: 12. Here the CDR3 reads CATSVSIAGGSKQFF. CDR3 nucleotide sequence: TGTGCCACCAGTGTCTCTATCGCGGGAGGGAGTAAGCAGTTCTTC.

This clonotype has at least ten counts. V is TRBV11-2 and J is TRBJ2-5, with 12 bases lining up with TRBD2. The CDR3 loop spans 16 amino acids. CDR1 and CDR2 from the germline V gene are SGHAT and FQNNGV. V was clipped by 4 bases and J by 5 bases; unmatched bases: 8. For the CDR3, the DNA is TGTGCCAGCAGCTCCGCGACTAGCGGGGGCCGGGAGACCCAGTACTTC. This gives the protein CASSSATSGGRETQYF.

This clonotype was observed many times. The chain's CDR3 is CASSQGLAGSTDTQYF. The CDR3 nucleotides read TGTGCCAGCAGCCAAGGGCTAGCGGGTAGCACAGATACGCAGTATTTT. The chain couples TRBV11-3 to TRBJ2-3, with 8 bases aligning to TRBD2. The germline V gene has CDR1 SGHNT and CDR2 YENEEA. CDR3 length: 16 residues. The J segment lost 0 bases and the V segment lost 5 bases, leaving 7 bases of the junction unmatched. Full variable domain (missing parts from reference TRBV11-3 and TRBJ2-3): EAGVVQSPRYKIIEKKQPVAFWCNPISGHNTLYWYLQNLGQGPELLIRYENEEAVDDSQLPKDRFSAERLKGVDSTLKIQPAELGDSAVYLCASSQGLAGSTDTQYFGPGTRLTVL.

This clonotype was counted a few times. A read error is possible here, since a much larger clone lies one base away. No DNA is shown, since the ends of the CDR3 on it are uncertain; the CDR3 is the one TCRdb lists. The V gene is TRBV20-1, the J gene TRBJ1-2. Per germline, CDR1 DFQATT and CDR2 SNEGSKA (reference sequence). From its first to its last residue, the CDR3 has 14 amino acids. CDR3 residues: CSAPRDSWGYGCTF.

The J gene is TRBJ2-1, the V gene TRBV6-2 or TRBV6-3, with D perhaps TRBD2 (6 bases). Germline V CDR1 and CDR2: MNHEY, SVGEGT. Trimming removed 1 base at V and 7 bases at J, with 14 bases between. The CDR3 length is 15 residues. The CDR3 coding sequence is TGTGCCAGCAGTTACTTGACCCAGGAGGGGAATGAGCAGTTCTTC. Translating it yields CASSYLTQEGNEQFF.

The chain employs TRBV7-2 and TRBJ1-4, with 9 bases fitting TRBD1. With 5 bases clipped from V and 8 bases from J, the junction kept 9 bases outside the gene matches. In germline, CDR1 is SGHTA, CDR2 FQGNSA. The CDR3 consists of 15 residues. CDR3 nucleotides: TGTGCCAGCAGCATCACAACAGGGGGCTGGGAAAAACTGTTTTTT. Protein sequence: CASSITTGGWEKLFF.

This clonotype was detected many times. The CDR3 DNA follows: TGTGCCAGCAGCCATAGGACAGGGGACCAAGAGACCCAGTACTTC. Encoded protein: CASSHRTGDQETQYF. The chain is built from TRBV4-2 and TRBJ2-5; 9 nucleotides match TRBD1. Germline values: CDR1 LGHNA, CDR2 YNFKEQ. The CDR3 consists of 15 residues. Trimming took 3 bases from V and 0 from J; bases not matched to a gene: 2.

This clonotype was found many times. The V call is TRBV7-2, the J call TRBJ2-6; D not certain. The CDR3 contains 16 residues. V was trimmed by 4 bases and J by 0 bases, leaving 10 bases between them. Germline V gene sequence: CDR1 SGHTA, CDR2 FQGNSA. Here the CDR3 reads CASSSIHFSGANVLTF. CDR3 nucleotides: TGTGCCAGCAGCTCTATACATTTCTCTGGGGCCAACGTCCTGACTTTC.

This clonotype was counted at least ten times. The rearrangement links TRBV6-5 to TRBJ1-5; D is uncertain. CDR1 MNHEY and CDR2 SVGAGI come from the germline V gene. V was pared by 4 bases and J by 1 base, with 5 bases between. The CDR3 extends over 13 amino acids. The CDR3 loop reads CASSWGSNQPQHF. CDR3 nucleotides: TGTGCCAGCAGTTGGGGAAGCAATCAGCCCCAGCATTTT.

This clonotype was counted ten times or more. The J gene is TRBJ2-1, the V gene TRBV6-5, with D tentatively TRBD1 (5 bases). V was pared by 0 bases and J by 4 bases, with 7 bases between. Germline CDR1 reads MNHEY; CDR2 reads SVGAGI. The CDR3 consists of 14 residues. This CDR3 reads CASSYSTVYNEQFF. The DNA of the CDR3 is TGTGCCAGCAGTTACTCGACAGTTTACAATGAGCAGTTCTTC.

The table lists this clonotype with many counts. Relative to the germline gene, one junction end is altered; a read error may explain this. The chain joins TRBV5-1 to TRBJ2-1, with D perhaps assigned TRBD1 or TRBD2 (6 bases each). This CDR3 region has 15 residues. Germline-derived CDR1 and CDR2 are SGHRS and YFSETQ. In DNA, the CDR3 is TGTGCCAGCAGCTTGGTAGGGGGGTCCCACAATGAGCAGTTCTTC. Translated, it gives CASSLVGGSHNEQFF.

Comment on this clonotype: A clone one base away is much larger, so this may be a read error. The chain employs TRBV19 and TRBJ2-4; the D call may be TRBD1 or TRBD2 (6 bases each). CDR3 length: 15 amino acids. CDR1 is LNHDA, CDR2 SQIVND, per germline (reference sequence). Trimming took off 4 bases at V and 7 bases at J, with 17 bases between the two ends. CDR3 nucleotide sequence: TGTGCCAGTAGTACAAGCAGGGGAGGTATTAACATTCAGTACTTC. This codes for CASSTSRGGINIQYF.

There are many counts of this clonotype. The V gene is TRBV29-1, the J gene TRBJ2-7; the match to TRBD1 covers 12 bases. V trimming: 7 bases; J trimming: 5 bases; junction bases outside the gene matches: 6. The CDR3 is 13 amino acids. CDR1 and CDR2 from the germline V gene are SQVTM and ANQGSEA. The DNA for the CDR3 is TGCAGCGCTGCCGGGACAGGGGGCCACGAGCAGTACTTC. As protein: CSAAGTGGHEQYF.

This clonotype has a handful of counts. A read error may explain this, as a much larger clone is one base away. CDR3 residues: CASGPAVAEQFF. The CDR3 DNA reads TGTGCCAGCGGCCCAGCGGTAGCGGAGCAGTTCTTC. The chain combines TRBV7-2 with TRBJ2-1, with D maybe TRBD2 (5 bases). Per the germline V gene, CDR1 is SGHTA and CDR2 is FQGNSA. The CDR3 extends over 12 amino acids. V was shortened by 8 bases and J by 10 bases, with 15 bases between the two germline ends.

The chain uses TRBV2 and TRBJ1-1; 8 bases agree with TRBD1. The junction had 6 bases not matched to a gene; V was cut back by 2 bases and J by 4 bases. The CDR3 is 15 amino acids. Per the germline V gene, CDR1 is SNHLY and CDR2 is FYNNEI. The CDR3 DNA reads as TGTGCCAGCAGTGAAATAGACAGGGGAGGCACTGAAGCTTTCTTT. Residues: CASSEIDRGGTEAFF. Variable domain in full (rest from reference TRBV2 and TRBJ1-1): EPEVTQTPSHQVTQMGQEVILRCVPISNHLYFYWYRQILGQKVEFLVSFYNNEISEKSEIFDDQFSVERPDGSNFTLKIRSTKLEDSAMYFCASSEIDRGGTEAFFGQGTRLTVV.

There are many counts of this clonotype. CDR3 nucleotides: TGTGCCAGCAGGGGGACTAGCGGGGTCGAGCAGTACTTC. It translates to CASRGTSGVEQYF. V gene TRBV6-5 combines with J gene TRBJ2-7, with 13 positions matching TRBD2. Trimming at V came to 6 bases and at J to 6 bases, leaving 2 bases not matched to a gene. Germline CDR1 is MNHEY and CDR2 is SVGAGI. The CDR3 extends over 13 amino acids.

As regards this clonotype: A much larger clone lies a single base off, so this may be a read error. The conserved final phenylalanine or tryptophan is absent from the CDR3, which likely points to a read error. The rearrangement joins TRBV7-9 to TRBJ2-2, with 7 nucleotides matching TRBD1. Germline CDR1 is SEHNR and CDR2 is FQNEAQ (reference sequence). This CDR3 has 15 amino acids. Germline trimming cut 3 bases from V and 3 bases from J; bases unmatched to any gene: 4. The CDR3 here is CASSFGQVHTGELFI. DNA for the CDR3: TGTGCCAGCAGCTTCGGACAGGTTCACACCGGGGAGCTGTTTATT.

This clonotype has ten or more counts. The gene calls are TRBV28 and TRBJ2-1; D may be TRBD1 (7 bases). The germline V gene has CDR1 MDHEN and CDR2 SYDVKM. V was clipped by 9 bases and J by 2 bases, with 17 bases between them. The CDR3 totals 15 residues. CDR3 sequence (DNA): TGTGCCAGTCGTCAGGGGGGAATGACCTACAATGAGCAGTTCTTC. This codes for CASRQGGMTYNEQFF. The full variable domain, rest sourced from reference TRBV28 and TRBJ2-1, is DVKVTQSSRYLVKRTGEKVFLECVQDMDHENMFWYRQDPGLGLRLIYFSYDVKMKEKGDIPEGYSVSREKKERFSLILESASTNQTSMYLCASRQGGMTYNEQFFGPGTRLTVL.

In the case of this clonotype: A much larger clone differs from this one at a single base, so this may be a read error. This rearrangement joins TRBV6-6 to TRBJ2-5; 7 nucleotides match TRBD1. From germline, CDR1 is MNHNY and CDR2 SVGAGI (reference sequence). The CDR3 length is 20 residues. V lost 5 bases to trimming and J lost 5 bases; unmatched junction nucleotides: 26. CDR3 bases: TGTGCCAGCAGTCCGACCTTCTCTGGAACTAAACAGGGGAAGAGGGAGACCCAGTACTTC. This encodes CASSPTFSGTKQGKRETQYF.